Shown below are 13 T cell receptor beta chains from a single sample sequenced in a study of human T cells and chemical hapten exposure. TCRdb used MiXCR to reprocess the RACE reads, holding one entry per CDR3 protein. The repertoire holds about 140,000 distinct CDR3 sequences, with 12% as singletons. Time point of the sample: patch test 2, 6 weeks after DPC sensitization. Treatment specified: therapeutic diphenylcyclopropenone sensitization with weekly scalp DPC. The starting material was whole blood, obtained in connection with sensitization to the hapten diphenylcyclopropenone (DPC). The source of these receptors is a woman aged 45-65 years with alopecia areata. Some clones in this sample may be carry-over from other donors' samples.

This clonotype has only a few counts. CDR3: CASSDPGSGNQPQHF. The CDR3 DNA is TGTGCCAGCAGTGACCCAGGGAGCGGCAATCAGCCCCAGCATTTT. This chain joins TRBV6-2 or TRBV6-3 and TRBJ1-5, with D perhaps TRBD1 (5 bases). The CDR3 sequence is 15 residues long. Trimming removed 5 bases from V and 2 bases from J, with 13 bases in between. Germline values: CDR1 MNHEY, CDR2 SVGEGT.

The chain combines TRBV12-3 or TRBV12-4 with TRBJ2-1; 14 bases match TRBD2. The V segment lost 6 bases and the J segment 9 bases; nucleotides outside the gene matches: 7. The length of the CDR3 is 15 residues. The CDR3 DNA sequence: TGTGCCAGCAGCTCCGGGACTAGCGGGAGTGTTGAGCAGTTCTTC. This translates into CASSSGTSGSVEQFF.

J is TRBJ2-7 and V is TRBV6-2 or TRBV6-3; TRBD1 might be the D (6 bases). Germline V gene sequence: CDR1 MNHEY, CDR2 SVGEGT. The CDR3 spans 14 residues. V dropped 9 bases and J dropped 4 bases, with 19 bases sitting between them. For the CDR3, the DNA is TGTGCCAGTCACCCGGGACACCTCACATACGAGCAGTACTTC. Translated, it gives CASHPGHLTYEQYF.

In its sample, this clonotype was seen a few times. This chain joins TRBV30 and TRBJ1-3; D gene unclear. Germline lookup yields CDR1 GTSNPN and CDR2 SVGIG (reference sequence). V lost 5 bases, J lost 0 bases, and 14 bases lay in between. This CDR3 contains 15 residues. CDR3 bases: TGTGCCTGGGGACTCAGGCCCGACTCTGGAAACACCATATATTTT. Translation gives CAWGLRPDSGNTIYF. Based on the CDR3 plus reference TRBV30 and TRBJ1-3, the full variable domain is SQTIHQWPATLVQPVGSPLSLECTVEGTSNPNLYWYRQAAGRGLQLLFYSVGIGQISSEVPQNLSASRPQDRQFILSSKKLLLSDSGFYLCAWGLRPDSGNTIYFGEGSWLTVV.

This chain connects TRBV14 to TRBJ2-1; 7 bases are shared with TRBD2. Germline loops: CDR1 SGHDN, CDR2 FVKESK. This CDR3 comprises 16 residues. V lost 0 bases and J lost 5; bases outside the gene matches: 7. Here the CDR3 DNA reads TGTGCCAGCAGCCAAGATTTGGCTAGCGGCAACAATGAGCAGTTCTTC. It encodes CASSQDLASGNNEQFF.

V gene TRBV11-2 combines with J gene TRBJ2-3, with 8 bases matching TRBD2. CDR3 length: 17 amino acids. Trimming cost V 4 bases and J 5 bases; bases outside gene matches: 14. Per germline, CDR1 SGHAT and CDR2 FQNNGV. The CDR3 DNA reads TGTGCCAGCAGCTCTCCTCCGGGACTAGAGGCGATAGATACGCAGTATTTT. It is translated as CASSSPPGLEAIDTQYF.

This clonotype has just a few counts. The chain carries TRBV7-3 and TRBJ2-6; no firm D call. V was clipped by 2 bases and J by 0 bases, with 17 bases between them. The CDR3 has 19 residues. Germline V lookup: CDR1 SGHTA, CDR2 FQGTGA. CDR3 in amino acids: CASSLRVVPVRSGANVLTF. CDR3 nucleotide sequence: TGTGCCAGCAGCTTACGGGTAGTCCCTGTCCGCTCTGGGGCCAACGTCCTGACTTTC. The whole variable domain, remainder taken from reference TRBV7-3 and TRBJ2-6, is GAGVSQTPSNKVTEKGKYVELRCDPISGHTALYWYRQSLGQGPEFLIYFQGTGAADDSGLPNDRFFAVRPEGSVSTLKIQRTERGDSAVYLCASSLRVVPVRSGANVLTFGAGSRLTVL.

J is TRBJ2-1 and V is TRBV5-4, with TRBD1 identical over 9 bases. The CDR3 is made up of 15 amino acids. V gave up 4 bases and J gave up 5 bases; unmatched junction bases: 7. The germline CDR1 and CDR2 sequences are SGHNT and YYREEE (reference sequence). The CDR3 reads CASSLGQGRDNEQFF. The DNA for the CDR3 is TGTGCCAGCAGCCTGGGACAGGGACGAGACAATGAGCAGTTCTTC.

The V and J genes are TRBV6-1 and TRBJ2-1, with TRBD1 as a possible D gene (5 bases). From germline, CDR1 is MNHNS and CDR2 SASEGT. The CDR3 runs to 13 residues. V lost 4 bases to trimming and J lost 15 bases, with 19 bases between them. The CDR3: CASSGESDTRPFF. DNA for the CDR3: TGTGCCAGCAGTGGCGAATCGGACACCCGTCCGTTCTTC.

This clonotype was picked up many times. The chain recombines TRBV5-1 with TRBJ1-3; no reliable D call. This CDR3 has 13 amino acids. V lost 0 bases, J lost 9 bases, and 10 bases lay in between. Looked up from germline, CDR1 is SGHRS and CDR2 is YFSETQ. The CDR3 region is CASSLAGEATIYF. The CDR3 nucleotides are TGCGCCAGCAGCTTGGCTGGCGAAGCCACCATATATTTT.

The CDR3 sequence is CASSVEDNSPLHF. The CDR3 bases are TGTGCCAGCAGCGTAGAGGATAATTCACCCCTCCACTTT. The chain joins TRBV9 to TRBJ1-6; unclear D gene. V lost 0 bases, J lost 5 bases, and 3 bases lay in between. CDR3 length: 13 residues. Germline CDR1 is SGDLS and CDR2 is YYNGEE.

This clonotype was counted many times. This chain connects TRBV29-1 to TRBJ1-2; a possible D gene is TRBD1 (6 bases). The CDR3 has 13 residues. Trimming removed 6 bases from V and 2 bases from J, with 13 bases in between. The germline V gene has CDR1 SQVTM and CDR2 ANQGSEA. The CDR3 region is CSVEGGENYGYTF. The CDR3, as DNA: TGCAGCGTCGAGGGGGGTGAGAACTATGGCTACACCTTC.

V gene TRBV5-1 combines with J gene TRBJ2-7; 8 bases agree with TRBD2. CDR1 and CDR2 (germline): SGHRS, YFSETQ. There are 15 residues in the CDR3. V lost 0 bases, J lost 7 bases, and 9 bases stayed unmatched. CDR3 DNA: TGCGCCAGCAGCTTGGTTGGCGGGAGGACTAGGGAGCAGTACTTC. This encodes CASSLVGGRTREQYF. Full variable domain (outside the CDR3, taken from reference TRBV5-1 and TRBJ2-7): KAGVTQTPRYLIKTRGQQVTLSCSPISGHRSVSWYQQTPGQGLQFLFEYFSETQRNKGNFPGRFSGRQFSNSRSEMNVSTLELGDSALYLCASSLVGGRTREQYFGPGTRLTVT.